This is a list of T cell receptor beta chains from one sample in a study of cytomegalovirus exposure and HLA in healthy donors. Data came from immunoSEQ multiplex PCR; TCRdb stores just in-frame clones and leaves some out. Counted here are roughly 300,000 clones, roughly 88% occurring once; the ten biggest clones make up around 0.8%. The sample taken for sequencing was PBMCs. These receptors came from a young woman in good health and CMV-seronegative. The CDR3 runs from the conserved cysteine through the conserved F or W. The order of the fields is D gene, V gene, J gene, clone size, CDR3 protein, CDR3 DNA. The D gene is left open where the match is weak. Clone size appears in some rows only: once, few, many, or a class for an expanded clone.

D gene: TRBD2
V gene: TRBV6-1
J gene: TRBJ2-7
clone size: .
CDR3 protein: CASSLTSGPYEQYF
CDR3 DNA: TGTGCCAGCAGCTTGACTAGCGGTCCCTACGAGCAGTACTTC

D gene: TRBD2
V gene: TRBV6-1
J gene: TRBJ2-1
clone size: once
CDR3 protein: CASSARTSGDYNEQFF
CDR3 DNA: TGTGCCAGCAGTGCCCGGACTAGCGGGGACTACAATGAGCAGTTCTTC

D gene: .
V gene: TRBV5-1
J gene: TRBJ2-7
clone size: .
CDR3 protein: CASSPPTGHHYEQYF
CDR3 DNA: TGCGCCAGCAGCCCCCCAACGGGACACCACTACGAGCAGTACTTC

D gene: TRBD2
V gene: TRBV5-4
J gene: TRBJ2-1
clone size: .
CDR3 protein: CASSVLAGANNEQFF
CDR3 DNA: TGTGCCAGCAGCGTACTAGCGGGAGCGAACAATGAGCAGTTCTTC

D gene: .
V gene: TRBV19
J gene: TRBJ2-7
clone size: .
CDR3 protein: CASSIKATTREQYF
CDR3 DNA: TGTGCCAGTAGTATCAAGGCCACAACTAGAGAGCAGTACTTC

D gene: .
V gene: TRBV27
J gene: TRBJ2-6
clone size: .
CDR3 protein: CASSPWYRPTSSGANVLTF
CDR3 DNA: TGTGCCAGCAGTCCATGGTACAGGCCCACCAGCTCTGGGGCCAACGTCCTGACTTTC

D gene: TRBD1
V gene: TRBV5-1
J gene: TRBJ1-5
clone size: .
CDR3 protein: CASSFGTEDQPQHF
CDR3 DNA: TGCGCCAGCAGCTTCGGGACAGAAGATCAGCCCCAGCATTTT

D gene: .
V gene: TRBV10-3
J gene: TRBJ2-7
clone size: .
CDR3 protein: CAISARDFSYEQYF
CDR3 DNA: TGTGCCATCAGTGCACGGGACTTCTCCTACGAGCAGTACTTC

D gene: TRBD2
V gene: TRBV14
J gene: TRBJ2-7
clone size: .
CDR3 protein: CASSRLAGLNREQYF
CDR3 DNA: TGTGCCAGCAGCCGACTAGCGGGGCTAAATCGCGAGCAGTACTTC

D gene: .
V gene: TRBV7-2
J gene: TRBJ1-1
clone size: .
CDR3 protein: CASSFQGSPNTEAFF
CDR3 DNA: TGTGCCAGCAGCTTCCAGGGATCCCCGAACACTGAAGCTTTCTTT

D gene: .
V gene: TRBV18
J gene: TRBJ2-7
clone size: .
CDR3 protein: CASSPRTGSTYEQYF
CDR3 DNA: TGTGCCAGCTCACCAAGAACGGGAAGTACCTACGAGCAGTACTTC

D gene: .
V gene: TRBV21-1
J gene: TRBJ1-2
clone size: few
CDR3 protein: CASSLLYRCANYGYTF
CDR3 DNA: .

D gene: .
V gene: TRBV2
J gene: TRBJ2-2
clone size: .
CDR3 protein: CASSATVTGELFF
CDR3 DNA: TGTGCCAGCAGTGCGACAGTAACCGGGGAGCTGTTTTTT

D gene: TRBD1
V gene: TRBV6-1
J gene: TRBJ1-2
clone size: .
CDR3 protein: CASRDRPYGYTF
CDR3 DNA: TGTGCCAGCCGGGACAGGCCCTATGGCTACACCTTC

D gene: .
V gene: TRBV29-1
J gene: TRBJ1-1
clone size: .
CDR3 protein: CSVDTVLGNTEAFF
CDR3 DNA: TGCAGCGTTGACACAGTTTTGGGGAACACTGAAGCTTTCTTT

D gene: TRBD2
V gene: TRBV7-3
J gene: TRBJ2-7
clone size: .
CDR3 protein: CASSPGLAGLDEQYF
CDR3 DNA: TGTGCCAGCAGCCCGGGACTAGCGGGATTGGACGAGCAGTACTTC

D gene: TRBD1
V gene: TRBV4-1
J gene: TRBJ2-1
clone size: .
CDR3 protein: CASSLRTGLGDEQFF
CDR3 DNA: TGCGCCAGCAGCCTCCGGACAGGGCTTGGCGATGAGCAGTTCTTC

D gene: TRBD2
V gene: TRBV5-1
J gene: TRBJ2-5
clone size: .
CDR3 protein: CASSLGGLAGETQYF
CDR3 DNA: TGCGCCAGCAGCTTGGGGGGACTAGCGGGAGAGACCCAGTACTTC

D gene: TRBD1
V gene: TRBV7-9
J gene: TRBJ2-1
clone size: .
CDR3 protein: CASSPRADRGAYNEQFF
CDR3 DNA: TGTGCCAGCAGCCCCCGGGCGGACAGGGGAGCCTACAATGAGCAGTTCTTC

D gene: TRBD2
V gene: TRBV5-4
J gene: TRBJ2-3
clone size: .
CDR3 protein: CASSSGLALTDTQYF
CDR3 DNA: TGTGCCAGCAGCTCCGGACTAGCGCTCACAGATACGCAGTATTTT

D gene: TRBD2
V gene: TRBV28
J gene: TRBJ2-7
clone size: .
CDR3 protein: CASRGGPGPPHYYEQYF
CDR3 DNA: TGTGCCAGCCGGGGGGGGCCGGGGCCCCCCCACTACTACGAGCAGTACTTC

D gene: TRBD2
V gene: TRBV4-1
J gene: TRBJ2-7
clone size: .
CDR3 protein: CASSPTSGRASEQYF
CDR3 DNA: TGCGCCAGCAGCCCCACTAGCGGGAGGGCTAGCGAGCAGTACTTC

D gene: TRBD2
V gene: TRBV28
J gene: TRBJ2-1
clone size: .
CDR3 protein: CASGLADEQFF
CDR3 DNA: TGTGCCAGCGGACTAGCGGATGAGCAGTTCTTC

D gene: .
V gene: TRBV4-1
J gene: TRBJ2-1
clone size: .
CDR3 protein: CASSQGLREQFF
CDR3 DNA: TGCGCCAGCAGCCAAGGGTTACGGGAGCAGTTCTTC

D gene: .
V gene: TRBV28
J gene: TRBJ1-2
clone size: .
CDR3 protein: CASTVIAGNYGYTF
CDR3 DNA: TGTGCCAGCACCGTTATTGCAGGGAACTATGGCTACACCTTC

D gene: .
V gene: TRBV27
J gene: TRBJ2-7
clone size: .
CDR3 protein: CASRGLGRLGPGGQYF
CDR3 DNA: TGTGCCAGCAGGGGGTTGGGGAGGCTAGGCCCGGGCGGGCAGTACTTC

D gene: .
V gene: TRBV4-1
J gene: TRBJ1-5
clone size: once
CDR3 protein: CASSQDDGGGFQPQHF
CDR3 DNA: TGCGCCAGCAGCCAAGATGACGGCGGGGGTTTTCAGCCCCAGCATTTT

D gene: .
V gene: TRBV4-3
J gene: TRBJ2-1
clone size: .
CDR3 protein: CASSQDTTYNEQFF
CDR3 DNA: TGCGCCAGCAGCCAAGACACTACCTACAATGAGCAGTTCTTC

D gene: .
V gene: TRBV15
J gene: TRBJ2-3
clone size: .
CDR3 protein: CATGQGMRGDTQYF
CDR3 DNA: TGTGCCACCGGCCAGGGGATGCGGGGGGATACGCAGTATTTT

D gene: TRBD1
V gene: TRBV5-6
J gene: TRBJ1-2
clone size: .
CDR3 protein: CASSLMTGELYGYTF
CDR3 DNA: TGTGCCAGCAGCTTGATGACAGGGGAGCTATATGGCTACACCTTC

D gene: TRBD2
V gene: TRBV4-1
J gene: TRBJ2-7
clone size: .
CDR3 protein: CASSQTSGSAYEQYF
CDR3 DNA: TGCGCCAGCAGCCAAACTAGCGGGAGTGCCTACGAGCAGTACTTC

D gene: TRBD2
V gene: TRBV27
J gene: TRBJ2-7
clone size: .
CDR3 protein: CASSQREGPYEQYF
CDR3 DNA: TGTGCCAGCAGTCAGCGGGAGGGCCCCTACGAGCAGTACTTC

D gene: TRBD2
V gene: TRBV5-4
J gene: TRBJ2-1
clone size: once
CDR3 protein: CASSWNSGGGLNEQFF
CDR3 DNA: TGTGCCAGCAGCTGGAATTCCGGGGGAGGGCTCAATGAGCAGTTCTTC

D gene: .
V gene: TRBV27
J gene: TRBJ1-5
clone size: .
CDR3 protein: CASSFQGNQPQHF
CDR3 DNA: TGTGCCAGCAGTTTCCAGGGAAATCAGCCCCAGCATTTT

D gene: .
V gene: TRBV11-1
J gene: TRBJ2-5
clone size: .
CDR3 protein: CASSLGDREGTQYF
CDR3 DNA: TGTGCCAGCAGCTTAGGAGACAGAGAAGGGACCCAGTACTTC

D gene: .
V gene: TRBV6-6
J gene: TRBJ2-7
clone size: .
CDR3 protein: CASSSFGLAGAYEQYF
CDR3 DNA: TGTGCCAGCAGTTCTTTCGGGCTAGCCGGTGCTTACGAGCAGTACTTC

D gene: .
V gene: TRBV28
J gene: TRBJ2-7
clone size: .
CDR3 protein: CASTLRGEQYF
CDR3 DNA: TGTGCCAGCACTCTACGGGGCGAGCAGTACTTC

D gene: TRBD2
V gene: TRBV27
J gene: TRBJ2-2
clone size: .
CDR3 protein: CASRRLAGGPSGELFF
CDR3 DNA: TGTGCCAGCAGAAGACTAGCGGGAGGGCCGTCCGGGGAGCTGTTTTTT

D gene: .
V gene: TRBV2
J gene: TRBJ1-2
clone size: .
CDR3 protein: CASSLWTGDYGYTF
CDR3 DNA: TGTGCCAGCAGTCTTTGGACCGGGGACTATGGCTACACCTTC

D gene: TRBD1
V gene: TRBV27
J gene: TRBJ2-3
clone size: .
CDR3 protein: CASSQTGDTQYF
CDR3 DNA: TGTGCCAGCAGCCAGACAGGGGATACGCAGTATTTT

D gene: TRBD2
V gene: TRBV27
J gene: TRBJ2-1
clone size: .
CDR3 protein: CASRVGLAGSYNEQFF
CDR3 DNA: TGTGCCAGCAGGGTCGGACTAGCGGGCTCCTACAATGAGCAGTTCTTC

D gene: TRBD1
V gene: TRBV28
J gene: TRBJ1-5
clone size: .
CDR3 protein: CASSLGQGNQPQHF
CDR3 DNA: TGTGCCAGCAGTTTGGGACAGGGAAATCAGCCCCAGCATTTT

D gene: TRBD2
V gene: TRBV7-3
J gene: TRBJ2-7
clone size: .
CDR3 protein: CASSLRSGRGVEQYF
CDR3 DNA: TGTGCCAGCAGCTTAAGAAGCGGGAGGGGAGTTGAGCAGTACTTC

D gene: TRBD2
V gene: TRBV19
J gene: TRBJ2-2
clone size: few
CDR3 protein: CASSKTSANTGELFF
CDR3 DNA: TGTGCCAGTAGCAAGACTAGCGCGAACACCGGGGAGCTGTTTTTT

D gene: .
V gene: TRBV19
J gene: TRBJ2-7
clone size: few
CDR3 protein: CASSARTASYEQYF
CDR3 DNA: TGTGCCAGTAGTGCACGGACAGCCTCCTACGAGCAGTACTTC

D gene: TRBD1
V gene: TRBV5-1
J gene: TRBJ2-5
clone size: once
CDR3 protein: CASSWGQGGRETQYF
CDR3 DNA: TGCGCCAGCAGCTGGGGACAGGGGGGAAGGGAGACCCAGTACTTC

D gene: .
V gene: TRBV28
J gene: TRBJ1-2
clone size: .
CDR3 protein: CASSLGAGASGYTF
CDR3 DNA: TGTGCCAGCAGTTTAGGCGCGGGGGCCTCTGGCTACACCTTC

D gene: TRBD2
V gene: TRBV30
J gene: TRBJ2-1
clone size: once
CDR3 protein: CAWSGASGSYEQFF
CDR3 DNA: TGTGCCTGGAGTGGGGCTAGCGGGAGCTATGAGCAGTTCTTC

D gene: .
V gene: TRBV14
J gene: TRBJ2-7
clone size: few
CDR3 protein: CASSRGPFYEQYF
CDR3 DNA: TGTGCCAGCAGCCGGGGCCCATTCTACGAGCAGTACTTC

D gene: .
V gene: TRBV7-9
J gene: TRBJ2-7
clone size: .
CDR3 protein: CASSEIGSREQYF
CDR3 DNA: TGTGCCAGCAGCGAAATAGGGAGCCGGGAGCAGTACTTC

D gene: TRBD1
V gene: TRBV30
J gene: TRBJ2-2
clone size: .
CDR3 protein: CAWSGPGTGGNGELFF
CDR3 DNA: TGTGCCTGGAGTGGACCCGGGACAGGGGGCAACGGGGAGCTGTTTTTT

D gene: TRBD2
V gene: TRBV5-1
J gene: TRBJ2-3
clone size: .
CDR3 protein: CASSPGGQGTDTQYF
CDR3 DNA: TGCGCCAGCAGCCCGGGGGGGCAGGGCACAGATACGCAGTATTTT

D gene: .
V gene: TRBV6-5
J gene: TRBJ2-2
clone size: .
CDR3 protein: CASSYSGGTGELFF
CDR3 DNA: TGTGCCAGCAGTTACTCCGGGGGCACCGGGGAGCTGTTTTTT

D gene: TRBD1
V gene: TRBV19
J gene: TRBJ1-2
clone size: .
CDR3 protein: CASSSFDRAYGYTF
CDR3 DNA: TGTGCCAGTAGTAGCTTCGACAGGGCCTATGGCTACACCTTC

D gene: .
V gene: TRBV27
J gene: TRBJ2-7
clone size: once
CDR3 protein: CASSLSGRAVKHIYEQYF
CDR3 DNA: TGTGCCAGCAGTTTATCGGGCAGGGCGGTGAAACATATCTACGAGCAGTACTTC

D gene: TRBD1
V gene: TRBV27
J gene: TRBJ2-7
clone size: .
CDR3 protein: CASQTGEREQYF
CDR3 DNA: TGTGCCAGTCAGACAGGGGAGAGGGAGCAGTACTTC

D gene: .
V gene: TRBV27
J gene: TRBJ2-3
clone size: .
CDR3 protein: CASSLKGGADTQYF
CDR3 DNA: TGTGCCAGCAGTTTGAAGGGAGGCGCAGATACGCAGTATTTT